The 25 T cell receptor beta chains below all came from one sample that was sequenced in a study of shared clonotypes between healthy human individuals. The table came from immunoSEQ multiplex PCR; TCRdb's copy has only in-frame clones and leaves some out. Of roughly 2.2 million clones listed, 90% to 95% are singletons. Sequencing was carried out using naive CD4+ T cells from PBMCs. Subset here: CD45RA+ positively selected. Receptors were obtained from a man younger than 30 in good health. Some clones in this sample may be carry-over from other donors' samples.

This chain links TRBV5-1 with TRBJ2-7, with 8 nucleotides matching TRBD1. The ends lost 2 bases at V and 6 bases at J; junction bases unmatched: 7. This CDR3 has 14 residues. Germline V lookup: CDR1 SGHRS, CDR2 YFSETQ. The CDR3 sequence: CASSFGQGASEQYF. The CDR3, as DNA: TGCGCCAGCAGCTTCGGCCAGGGGGCAAGCGAGCAGTACTTC.

V is TRBV7-7 and J is TRBJ1-3; D remains unclear. Germline V CDR1 and CDR2: SSHAT, FNYEAQ (reference sequence). CDR3 length: 15 residues. V lost 5 bases to trimming and J lost 0 bases, with 11 bases between them. CDR3 protein: CASSPGPNSGNTIYF. For the CDR3, the DNA is TGTGCCAGCAGCCCCGGACCTAACTCTGGAAACACCATATATTTT.

The V gene is TRBV10-2, the J gene TRBJ1-2; no firm D call. V dropped 2 bases and J dropped 3 bases, with 7 bases sitting between them. From germline, CDR1 is WSHSY and CDR2 SAAADI. CDR3 length equals 13 residues. For the CDR3, the DNA is TGCGCCAGCAGTGAGGTCAGCCACTATGGCTACACCTTC. This encodes CASSEVSHYGYTF.

Notes on this clone: Other DNA sequences in the same sample also yield this CDR3. CDR3 nucleotides: TGCGCCAGCAGCTTGTTTGGCGGATCCTACGAGCAGTACTTC. Encoded protein: CASSLFGGSYEQYF. The V call is TRBV5-1, the J call TRBJ2-7, with D unclear. CDR3 length: 14 amino acids. Deletions cut 1 base from V and 1 base from J, with 9 bases between. Germline CDR1 reads SGHRS; CDR2 reads YFSETQ.

V usage is TRBV2 and J usage is TRBJ2-2, with 9 nucleotides matching TRBD2. CDR1 is SNHLY, CDR2 FYNNEI, per germline. After removal of 5 bases from V and 7 bases from J, the junction contained 11 bases not matched to a gene. The CDR3 spans 16 residues. The CDR3 DNA sequence: TGTGCCAGCAGTTTCCGACTAGCGGTTATTATCGGGGAGCTGTTTTTT. The encoded protein is CASSFRLAVIIGELFF.

The rearrangement links TRBV5-1 to TRBJ1-2; 9 nucleotides line up with TRBD1. The germline CDR1 and CDR2 sequences are SGHRS and YFSETQ. The CDR3 covers 15 residues. The junction had 5 bases not matched to a gene; V was cut back by 2 bases and J by 3 bases. CDR3: CASSLQGAEDYGYTF. The CDR3 DNA reads as TGCGCCAGCAGCTTACAGGGGGCCGAGGACTATGGCTACACCTTC. Filled out from reference TRBV5-1 and TRBJ1-2, the complete variable domain reads KAGVTQTPRYLIKTRGQQVTLSCSPISGHRSVSWYQQTPGQGLQFLFEYFSETQRNKGNFPGRFSGRQFSNSRSEMNVSTLELGDSALYLCASSLQGAEDYGYTFGSGTRLTVV.

This clone was seen once. The chain recombines TRBV5-6 with TRBJ1-1; D is uncertain. Looked up from germline, CDR1 is SGHDT and CDR2 is YYEEEE. Deletions cut 3 bases from V and 2 bases from J, with 5 bases between. There are 12 residues in the CDR3. The DNA of the CDR3 is TGTGCCAGCAGCTATATAAACACTGAAGCTTTCTTT. Its protein is CASSYINTEAFF.

The genes are TRBV9 and TRBJ2-6; D ambiguous. Germline loops: CDR1 SGDLS, CDR2 YYNGEE. V lost 2 bases and J lost 0, with 9 bases in between. The CDR3 has 16 residues. CDR3 region: CASSVTSNSGANVLTF. The DNA for the CDR3 is TGTGCCAGCAGCGTCACCAGTAACTCTGGGGCCAACGTCCTGACTTTC.

Here the CDR3 DNA reads TGTGCCACAAAACGTCAGGGCGGCTCTGGAAACACCATATATTTT. As protein: CATKRQGGSGNTIYF. This sequence joins TRBV19 and TRBJ1-3; D perhaps matches TRBD1 (5 bases). Trimming shortened V by 10 bases and J by 0 bases, and 16 bases separated the two germline ends. Germline values: CDR1 LNHDA, CDR2 SQIVND (reference sequence). The length of the CDR3 is 15 residues.

The V call is TRBV5-4, the J call TRBJ1-3; no definite D call. CDR3 length equals 13 residues. V gave up 3 bases and J gave up 0 bases, with 4 bases separating them. Per the germline V gene, CDR1 is SGHNT and CDR2 is YYREEE (reference sequence). The CDR3 region is CASSWVSGNTIYF. CDR3 DNA: TGTGCCAGCAGCTGGGTCTCTGGAAACACCATATATTTT. Full variable domain (missing parts from reference TRBV5-4 and TRBJ1-3): ETGVTQSPTHLIKTRGQQVTLRCSSQSGHNTVSWYQQALGQGPQFIFQYYREEENGRGNFPPRFSGLQFPNYSSELNVNALELDDSALYLCASSWVSGNTIYFGEGSWLTVV.

The chain is built from TRBV7-2 and TRBJ2-7, with D possibly TRBD2 on 6 matching bases. V shed 5 bases and J shed 1 base, with 12 bases lying between them. Germline loops: CDR1 SGHTA, CDR2 FQGNSA. The CDR3 length is 14 residues. The CDR3 bases are TGTGCCAGCAGCCTTTCCGGGAGATCCTACGAGCAGTACTTC. Translated, it gives CASSLSGRSYEQYF.

The chain combines TRBV19 with TRBJ2-2; D is undetermined. Germline V gene sequence: CDR1 LNHDA, CDR2 SQIVND (reference sequence). Trimming shortened V by 3 bases and J by 1 base, and 3 bases separated the two germline ends. The CDR3 runs to 13 residues. CDR3 bases: TGTGCCAGTAGTATCATGAACACCGGGGAGCTGTTTTTT. It yields the protein CASSIMNTGELFF.

This chain joins TRBV5-1 and TRBJ2-5; 9 positions match TRBD1. This CDR3 has 14 amino acids. J lost 5 bases, V lost 4 bases, and 6 bases had no gene match. Germline-derived CDR1 and CDR2 are SGHRS and YFSETQ. The CDR3 spells CASSTGGVKETQYF. Written as DNA, the CDR3 is TGCGCCAGCAGCACAGGGGGCGTCAAGGAGACCCAGTACTTC.

The chain has TRBV7-2 and TRBJ2-3, with a possible D match to TRBD2 (5 bases). The germline V and J ends were trimmed by 1 base and 9 bases, with 8 bases remaining between them. Germline CDR1 SGHTA, CDR2 FQGNSA. The CDR3 contains 12 residues. The CDR3 nucleotides are TGTGCCAGCAGCTTAGATCGGGAAACGCAGTATTTT. As protein: CASSLDRETQYF. Filled out from reference TRBV7-2 and TRBJ2-3, the complete variable domain reads GAGVSQSPSNKVTEKGKDVELRCDPISGHTALYWYRQSLGQGLEFLIYFQGNSAPDKSGLPSDRFSAERTGGSVSTLTIQRTQQEDSAVYLCASSLDRETQYFGPGTRLTVL.

The chain uses TRBV9 and TRBJ1-2; a weak D match, TRBD1 (5 bases). This CDR3 has 13 residues. CDR1 is SGDLS and CDR2 is YYNGEE in the germline V gene. V was trimmed by 0 bases and J by 8 bases, leaving 11 bases between them. This CDR3 reads CASSVDGARGYTF. In DNA form, the CDR3 reads TGTGCCAGCAGCGTAGACGGGGCGCGGGGCTACACCTTC. The whole variable domain, remainder taken from reference TRBV9 and TRBJ1-2, is DSGVTQTPKHLITATGQRVTLRCSPRSGDLSVYWYQQSLDQGLQFLIQYYNGEERAKGNILERFSAQQFPDLHSELNLSSLELGDSALYFCASSVDGARGYTFGSGTRLTVV.

V is TRBV4-3 and J is TRBJ2-3; 11 nucleotides line up with TRBD2. This CDR3 has 18 amino acids. Unmatched junction bases numbered 12, after V lost 0 bases and J lost 7 bases. Germline values: CDR1 LGHNA, CDR2 YSLEER. The CDR3 DNA reads as TGCGCCAGCAGCCAAGATAGAGGCAATAGCGGGAGGGCAAATACGCAGTATTTT. Its protein product is CASSQDRGNSGRANTQYF.

The chain employs TRBV5-4 and TRBJ1-1, with a possible D match to TRBD1 (6 bases). The ends were cut back, 2 bases at V and 7 bases at J, with 21 bases in the middle. Germline lookup yields CDR1 SGHNT and CDR2 YYREEE (reference sequence). This CDR3 region has 16 residues. The CDR3 DNA reads TGTGCCAGCAGCTTAAGGTGGGGAAGGGGGACGAATGAAGCTTTCTTT. Its protein product is CASSLRWGRGTNEAFF.

J is TRBJ2-7 and V is TRBV2; no reliable D call. Germline values: CDR1 SNHLY, CDR2 FYNNEI. CDR3 length equals 14 residues. The V and J ends lost 7 bases and 0 bases respectively, with 13 bases between them. CDR3 in DNA: TGTGCCAGCACTGGGTACGCGTTCTCCTACGAGCAGTACTTC. Protein: CASTGYAFSYEQYF.

Of note for this clone: Other DNA sequences in the sample encode the same CDR3. This rearrangement joins TRBV7-3 to TRBJ1-2; 7 bases fit TRBD1. The ends lost 5 bases at V and 4 bases at J; junction bases unmatched: 4. Germline values: CDR1 SGHTA, CDR2 FQGTGA. This CDR3 contains 13 residues. This CDR3 reads CASSLTGSYGYTF. CDR3 sequence (DNA): TGTGCCAGCAGCCTGACAGGGTCCTATGGCTACACCTTC.

This sequence joins TRBV5-1 and TRBJ2-3, with D unresolved. The V end lost 0 bases, the J end lost 4 bases, and 9 bases lay between the germline ends. Per germline, CDR1 SGHRS and CDR2 YFSETQ. CDR3 length: 14 amino acids. CDR3 DNA sequence: TGCGCCAGCAGCTTGGACAAACCGTCAGATACGCAGTATTTT. It is translated as CASSLDKPSDTQYF.

This sequence joins TRBV5-4 and TRBJ2-7, with D perhaps assigned TRBD1 or TRBD2 (7 bases each). Germline V gives CDR1 SGHNT, CDR2 YYREEE (reference sequence). The CDR3 length is 11 residues. The ends were cut back, 3 bases at V and 9 bases at J, with 10 bases in the middle. CDR3 sequence reads: CASSSGGAQYF. Written as DNA, the CDR3 is TGTGCCAGCAGCTCAGGGGGGGCGCAGTACTTC.

This sequence joins TRBV5-1 and TRBJ2-2; perhaps D is TRBD1 or TRBD2 (5 bases each). The V and J ends lost 4 bases and 8 bases respectively, with 18 bases between them. Germline lookup yields CDR1 SGHRS and CDR2 YFSETQ. This CDR3 contains 15 residues. The CDR3 DNA reads as TGCGCCAGCAGCCCGCCGGGGCCAGGGAATGGGGAGCTGTTTTTT. It is translated as CASSPPGPGNGELFF.

The V and J genes are TRBV7-2 and TRBJ2-2, with TRBD2 as a possible D gene (6 bases). Trimming took 3 bases from V and 2 from J, leaving 13 bases between them. CDR3 length equals 16 residues. Looked up from germline, CDR1 is SGHTA and CDR2 is FQGNSA. The CDR3 bases are TGTGCCAGCAGCTTGCACGCGGGGCTAAACACCGGGGAGCTGTTTTTT. Amino acids: CASSLHAGLNTGELFF.

The J gene is TRBJ2-3, the V gene TRBV5-1, with a tentative D call TRBD2 (6 bases). CDR3 length equals 15 residues. The V gene lost 0 bases and the J gene lost 6 bases, with 14 bases spanning the gap. Germline-derived CDR1 and CDR2 are SGHRS and YFSETQ. Here the CDR3 reads CASSLGDSPPDTQYF. The CDR3 DNA reads TGCGCCAGCAGCTTGGGGGACTCGCCCCCGGATACGCAGTATTTT.

The chain recombines TRBV5-1 with TRBJ1-2; TRBD1 agrees at 9 bases. Germline V lookup: CDR1 SGHRS, CDR2 YFSETQ. J was trimmed by 7 bases and V by 0 bases; bases with no gene match: 7. This CDR3 is built from 15 residues. This chain's CDR3 is CASSLEQGAAGGYTF. CDR3 sequence (DNA): TGCGCCAGCAGCTTGGAACAGGGGGCAGCGGGTGGCTACACCTTC. Looking up the rest from reference TRBV5-1 and TRBJ1-2 gives the full variable domain: KAGVTQTPRYLIKTRGQQVTLSCSPISGHRSVSWYQQTPGQGLQFLFEYFSETQRNKGNFPGRFSGRQFSNSRSEMNVSTLELGDSALYLCASSLEQGAAGGYTFGSGTRLTVV.